The sequence of this TCR beta chain was determined in a study of T cell changes during pregnancy in multiple sclerosis. The CDR3 runs to 13 residues. V was clipped by 5 bases and J by 4 bases, with 11 bases between them. In germline, CDR1 is MDHEN, CDR2 SYDVKM. Data came from immunoSEQ multiplex PCR; TCRdb stores just in-frame clones and leaves some out. Here the sample spans under 80,000 clones, less than 95% being singletons. The genes are TRBV28 and TRBJ1-2; no definite D call. The sequencing used peripheral blood, collected in the third trimester of pregnancy. The clonotype comes from a female donor with multiple sclerosis, enrolled in a pregnancy study. This CDR3 reads CASSPYSGYGYTF. In DNA form, the CDR3 reads TGTGCCAGCAGTCCTTATAGCGGCTATGGCTACACCTTC.